The clone carrying this T cell receptor (beta chain) was observed many times. The antigen remains unidentified. The data derive from a study of tumor-infiltrating lymphocytes in primary liver carcinoma. Overall study context: Samples gave roughly 3.65 to 7.5 million productive TCRbeta reads, similar across tissue types. Study conclusions and caveats: Pairs comparing tumor with adjacent tissue or blood overlapped less than pairs drawn from tumor regions.

Trimming shortened V by 0 bases and J by 3 bases, and 12 bases separated the two germline ends. This CDR3 has 15 amino acids. CDR1 and CDR2 (germline): SGHRS, YFSETQ. Unsorted bulk tissue of roughly 20-31 mg yielded co-extracted RNA and DNA. From roughly 0.45 ug total RNA, TCR beta cDNA was generated with a primer in the constant region. It was through three nested multiplex PCR rounds of slightly modified ARM-PCR that TCR beta libraries arose. PCR rounds one and two used TRBV1-TRBV30 forward primers with a C-beta reverse primer for around 9 cycles each. MiXCR was run by TCRdb on the multiplex PCR reads, yielding one entry per CDR3 protein. The table has fewer than 85,000 distinct CDR3 sequences, around 66% seen once; the top ten hold approximately 26%.

The material sequenced was tumor-adjacent normal liver tissue. This chain uses TRBV5-1 with TRBJ2-5; TRBD1 or TRBD2 may be the D gene (6 bases each). This receptor was identified in a man aged 40-49 years with primary liver carcinoma and hepatitis B virus infection. The CDR3, as DNA: TGCGCCAGCAGCTTGGCCGGGGGACAAGAAGAGACCCAGTACTTC. This gives the protein CASSLAGGQEETQYF.